The 9 T cell receptor beta chains below were found in one sample sequenced in a study of blood T cell repertoires in COVID-19. Clones were read by immunoSEQ multiplex PCR, and TCRdb kept only the in-frame ones, dropping some. This table holds some 250,000 clones, 70% to 90% found once. The sample taken for sequencing was PBMCs or T cells enriched from blood (not recorded which). These receptors were collected from a woman aged 45-60 years who had recovered from COVID-19.

The V gene is TRBV28, the J gene TRBJ1-2; 8 bases line up with TRBD1. V lost 3 bases, J lost 7 bases, and 10 bases stayed unmatched. Germline V lookup: CDR1 MDHEN, CDR2 SYDVKM. This CDR3 contains 15 residues. CDR3 sequence reads: CASSLQGAFLGGYTF. The CDR3 DNA sequence: TGTGCCAGCAGTTTGCAGGGGGCTTTCCTGGGTGGCTACACCTTC.

The gene calls are TRBV5-6 and TRBJ1-2, with 7 bases lining up with TRBD1. V trimming: 3 bases; J trimming: 6 bases; junction bases outside the gene matches: 2. Per germline, CDR1 SGHDT and CDR2 YYEEEE. The length of the CDR3 is 12 residues. The CDR3 sequence: CASSWDRNGYTF. The CDR3 DNA sequence: TGTGCCAGCAGCTGGGACAGAAATGGCTACACCTTC.

The chain recombines TRBV7-3 with TRBJ2-1; perhaps TRBD2 as D (6 bases). Germline CDR1 is SGHTA and CDR2 is FQGTGA. The CDR3 runs to 14 residues. The ends were cut back, 2 bases at V and 4 bases at J, with 9 bases in the middle. The CDR3 region is CASSLFSGYNEQFF. The CDR3 nucleotides read TGTGCCAGCAGCTTATTTAGCGGATACAATGAGCAGTTCTTC. Filled out from reference TRBV7-3 and TRBJ2-1, the complete variable domain reads GAGVSQTPSNKVTEKGKYVELRCDPISGHTALYWYRQSLGQGPEFLIYFQGTGAADDSGLPNDRFFAVRPEGSVSTLKIQRTERGDSAVYLCASSLFSGYNEQFFGPGTRLTVL.

In its sample, this clone was seen a few times. The chain combines TRBV28 with TRBJ1-4, with TRBD1 matching over 7 bases. The CDR3 length is 14 residues. The V segment lost 6 bases and the J segment 5 bases; nucleotides outside the gene matches: 6. Germline CDR1 is MDHEN and CDR2 is SYDVKM. Here the CDR3 DNA reads TGTGCCAGCAGCCAGGGGGACGGGAATGAAAAACTGTTTTTT. Protein product: CASSQGDGNEKLFF. The full variable domain, rest sourced from reference TRBV28 and TRBJ1-4, is DVKVTQSSRYLVKRTGEKVFLECVQDMDHENMFWYRQDPGLGLRLIYFSYDVKMKEKGDIPEGYSVSREKKERFSLILESASTNQTSMYLCASSQGDGNEKLFFGSGTQLSVL.

This clone was seen once. The rearrangement joins TRBV6-6 to TRBJ1-2; no definite D call. Deletions cut 4 bases from V and 3 bases from J, with 12 bases between. CDR1 is MNHNY and CDR2 is SVGAGI in the germline V gene (reference sequence). There are 14 residues in the CDR3. The CDR3 DNA reads as TGTGCCAGCAGTTCACTTGGAGGTGACTATGGCTACACCTTC. Translated, it gives CASSSLGGDYGYTF.

CDR3 sequence (DNA): TGCGCCAGCAGCTTGGCAGGGTCTAGCAATCAGCCCCAGCATTTT. Translating gives CASSLAGSSNQPQHF. This sequence joins TRBV5-1 and TRBJ1-5, with D possibly TRBD1 on 5 matching bases. The germline V gene has CDR1 SGHRS and CDR2 YFSETQ. CDR3 length equals 15 residues. V gave up 0 bases and J gave up 0 bases, with 7 bases separating them.

The V call is TRBV5-4, the J call TRBJ2-1, with D possibly being TRBD2 (5 bases). The V gene lost 1 base and the J gene lost 10 bases, with 9 bases spanning the gap. From germline, CDR1 is SGHNT and CDR2 YYREEE (reference sequence). This CDR3 contains 12 residues. The CDR3 region is CASSLYAGEQFF. The CDR3 region has the DNA TGTGCCAGCAGCTTGTACGCGGGCGAGCAGTTCTTC.

This clone was seen many times. V and J are TRBV6-2 or TRBV6-3 and TRBJ2-5; 7 nucleotides agree with TRBD2. From germline, CDR1 is MNHEY and CDR2 SVGEGT. V gave up 4 bases and J gave up 2 bases; unmatched junction bases: 7. This CDR3 has 15 amino acids. CDR3 bases: TGTGCCAGCAGTTGGTCTAGCGGCCCTCAAGAGACCCAGTACTTC. Protein: CASSWSSGPQETQYF.

J is TRBJ1-3 and V is TRBV10-3; D is perhaps TRBD1 (6 bases). Germline CDR1 reads ENHRY; CDR2 reads SYGVKD. The germline V and J ends were trimmed by 6 bases and 3 bases, with 15 bases remaining between them. The CDR3 has 15 amino acids. CDR3 sequence: CAIRGDTSFGNTIYF. In nucleotides, the CDR3 is TGTGCCATCAGGGGGGACACTTCATTTGGAAACACCATATATTTT.